These T cell receptor beta chains were read from a single sample in a study of sequential checkpoint blockade in melanoma. Sequencing used immunoSEQ multiplex PCR; TCRdb keeps in-frame clones, though not all of them. The table shows 8,500 to 10,000 clones, with about 60% occurring only once. The source was CD8+ T cells sorted from blood (inferred from file names), collected from a patient given nivolumab and ipilimumab in sequence. These receptors originate from a human donor with melanoma. The CDR3 runs from the conserved cysteine through the conserved F or W. D genes are given only for firm matches. The size entry is marked missing in some rows and otherwise reads once, few, many or a size class.

v_gene: TRBV9
d_gene: -
j_gene: TRBJ1-1
abundance: few
CDR3nt: TGTGCCAGCAGCGTAGCTGTTCACACTGAAGCTTTCTTT
CDR3aa: CASSVAVHTEAFF

v_gene: TRBV5-1
d_gene: -
j_gene: TRBJ2-4
abundance: -
CDR3nt: TGCGCCAGCAGCCCACAGGGAGCCAAAAACATTCAGTACTTC
CDR3aa: CASSPQGAKNIQYF

v_gene: TRBV4-3
d_gene: TRBD1
j_gene: TRBJ1-4
abundance: few
CDR3nt: TGCGCCAGCAGCCAAGACTTCCCCCTCACAGGGGGCTATAATGAAAAACTGTTTTTT
CDR3aa: CASSQDFPLTGGYNEKLFF

v_gene: TRBV4-1
d_gene: TRBD1
j_gene: TRBJ1-5
abundance: -
CDR3nt: TGCGCCAGCAGCCCCGGGACAGCACATCAGCCCCAGCATTTT
CDR3aa: CASSPGTAHQPQHF

v_gene: TRBV6-4
d_gene: TRBD2
j_gene: TRBJ2-3
abundance: -
CDR3nt: TGTGCCAGCAGTGAAACTAGCGGGGGCACAGATACGCAGTATTTT
CDR3aa: CASSETSGGTDTQYF

v_gene: TRBV4-1
d_gene: TRBD1
j_gene: TRBJ2-7
abundance: -
CDR3nt: TGCGCCAGCAGCCCTCGACAGGGCACCTACGAGCAGTACTTC
CDR3aa: CASSPRQGTYEQYF

v_gene: TRBV28
d_gene: -
j_gene: TRBJ2-3
abundance: once
CDR3nt: TGTGCCAGCAGTTTACCGGAGGTTGGCACAGATACGCAGTATTTT
CDR3aa: CASSLPEVGTDTQYF

v_gene: TRBV27
d_gene: -
j_gene: TRBJ2-7
abundance: -
CDR3nt: TGTGCCAGCAGTTTCGGAGGGGTCGAGCAGTACTTC
CDR3aa: CASSFGGVEQYF

v_gene: TRBV21-1
d_gene: -
j_gene: TRBJ1-2
abundance: -
CDR3nt: TGTGCCAGCAGCAAAGGTCAGGCAGGGGGCTCAGCTAACTATGGCTACACCTTC
CDR3aa: CASSKGQAGGSANYGYTF

v_gene: TRBV5-5
d_gene: -
j_gene: TRBJ1-4
abundance: -
CDR3nt: TGTGCCAGCAGCTATCCGGGACACAGGGAAAAACTGTTTTTT
CDR3aa: CASSYPGHREKLFF

v_gene: TRBV9
d_gene: -
j_gene: TRBJ2-3
abundance: once
CDR3nt: TGTGCCAGCAGCGATGGACAGACTAGCACAGATACGCAGTATTTT
CDR3aa: CASSDGQTSTDTQYF

v_gene: TRBV7-9
d_gene: TRBD1
j_gene: TRBJ1-2
abundance: few
CDR3nt: TGCGCCAGCAGCCAAATTGCTGGGACAGGCGGGCATGGCTACACCTTC
CDR3aa: CASSQIAGTGGHGYTF

v_gene: TRBV30
d_gene: -
j_gene: TRBJ1-6
abundance: -
CDR3nt: TGTGCCTGGAGTGACGGTCTCTTTAATTCACCCCTCCACTTT
CDR3aa: CAWSDGLFNSPLHF

v_gene: TRBV30
d_gene: -
j_gene: TRBJ2-1
abundance: -
CDR3nt: TGTGCCTGGAGTGTACTAAATGAGCAGTTCTTC
CDR3aa: CAWSVLNEQFF

v_gene: TRBV4-1
d_gene: TRBD2
j_gene: TRBJ2-5
abundance: few
CDR3nt: TGCGCCAGCAGCCAAGTAAGCGGGGGGCAAGAGACCCAGTACTTC
CDR3aa: CASSQVSGGQETQYF

v_gene: TRBV4-3
d_gene: -
j_gene: TRBJ2-7
abundance: few
CDR3nt: TGCGCCAGCAGCCAAGTGTATTTCCGCGAGCAGTACTTC
CDR3aa: CASSQVYFREQYF

v_gene: TRBV5-1
d_gene: TRBD1
j_gene: TRBJ2-2
abundance: -
CDR3nt: TGCGCCAGCAGCTACGACAGGGGCTACACCGGGGAGCTGTTTTTT
CDR3aa: CASSYDRGYTGELFF

v_gene: TRBV30
d_gene: -
j_gene: TRBJ2-7
abundance: -
CDR3nt: TGTGCCTCCAATCTCGGGGGTCCGAGCTCCTACGAGCAGTACTTC
CDR3aa: CASNLGGPSSYEQYF

v_gene: TRBV10-2
d_gene: -
j_gene: TRBJ1-3
abundance: few
CDR3nt: TGCGCCAGCCTTATCCGCTCTGGAAACACCATATATTTT
CDR3aa: CASLIRSGNTIYF

v_gene: TRBV29-1
d_gene: TRBD1
j_gene: TRBJ1-2
abundance: -
CDR3nt: TGCAGCGTTCCGGACAGGGCCTATGGCTACACCTTC
CDR3aa: CSVPDRAYGYTF

v_gene: TRBV7-9
d_gene: -
j_gene: TRBJ1-1
abundance: -
CDR3nt: TGTGCCAGTGCGCGAGGTGTCACTGAAGCTTTCTTT
CDR3aa: CASARGVTEAFF

v_gene: TRBV6-5
d_gene: TRBD1
j_gene: TRBJ1-2
abundance: -
CDR3nt: TGTGCCAGCAGCTACGGACAGGCCTATGGCTACACCTTC
CDR3aa: CASSYGQAYGYTF

v_gene: TRBV19
d_gene: -
j_gene: TRBJ2-1
abundance: -
CDR3nt: TGTGCCAGTAGTTCCCTGGCAGGGGAGTCCTACAATGAGCAGTTCTTC
CDR3aa: CASSSLAGESYNEQFF

v_gene: TRBV27
d_gene: -
j_gene: TRBJ2-7
abundance: -
CDR3nt: TGTGCCAGCAGTTATCAGGGGACGTCGAGAGAGCAGTACTTC
CDR3aa: CASSYQGTSREQYF

v_gene: TRBV19
d_gene: -
j_gene: TRBJ1-1
abundance: -
CDR3nt: TGTGCCAGTAGTATGGGGGGGATGAACACTGAAGCTTTCTTT
CDR3aa: CASSMGGMNTEAFF

v_gene: TRBV7-9
d_gene: -
j_gene: TRBJ1-1
abundance: -
CDR3nt: TGTGCCAGCAGCCCGCACCCGGGGGGAGGCACTGAAGCTTTCTTT
CDR3aa: CASSPHPGGGTEAFF

v_gene: TRBV5-4
d_gene: -
j_gene: TRBJ2-5
abundance: once
CDR3nt: TGTGCCAGCAGCCCATCCTCGGGACTGCTCTTCGAGACCCAGTACTTC
CDR3aa: CASSPSSGLLFETQYF

v_gene: TRBV7-2
d_gene: -
j_gene: TRBJ1-2
abundance: -
CDR3nt: TGTGCCAGCAGCTTAGCTTTGGCCTCCAACTATGGCTACACCTTC
CDR3aa: CASSLALASNYGYTF

v_gene: TRBV9
d_gene: -
j_gene: TRBJ1-4
abundance: -
CDR3nt: TGTGCCAGCAGCGTCTCTTGGGGGGTTGGCGAAAAACTGTTTTTT
CDR3aa: CASSVSWGVGEKLFF

v_gene: TRBV7-9
d_gene: TRBD2
j_gene: TRBJ2-7
abundance: medium-sized
CDR3nt: TGTGCCAGCAGCTTATCCGGTAGCGGGGCCTCCTACGAGCAGTACTTC
CDR3aa: CASSLSGSGASYEQYF

v_gene: TRBV4-1
d_gene: -
j_gene: TRBJ2-1
abundance: -
CDR3nt: TGCGCCAGCAGCCAAGACACCTACAATGAGCAGTTCTTC
CDR3aa: CASSQDTYNEQFF

v_gene: TRBV5-4
d_gene: -
j_gene: TRBJ2-7
abundance: -
CDR3nt: TGTGCCAGCAGCTTGGGGGAGAACACCCTGGAGCAGTACTTC
CDR3aa: CASSLGENTLEQYF

v_gene: TRBV4-3
d_gene: -
j_gene: TRBJ1-5
abundance: -
CDR3nt: TGCGCCAGCAGCCTTTCGCCCATGGCGGCTCAGCCCCAGCATTTT
CDR3aa: CASSLSPMAAQPQHF

v_gene: TRBV5-4
d_gene: -
j_gene: TRBJ2-1
abundance: -
CDR3nt: TGTGCCAGCAGCCCGGGGTGGGGAGACAATGAGCAGTTCTTC
CDR3aa: CASSPGWGDNEQFF

v_gene: TRBV7-8
d_gene: -
j_gene: TRBJ2-7
abundance: few
CDR3nt: TGTGCCAGCAGCTTGGGACGGCGGGGCAGCTCCTACGAGCAGTACTTC
CDR3aa: CASSLGRRGSSYEQYF

v_gene: TRBV4-1
d_gene: TRBD2
j_gene: TRBJ2-5
abundance: -
CDR3nt: TGCGCCAGCAGCCAAAGTCGGGGGGAAAAGACCCAGTACTTC
CDR3aa: CASSQSRGEKTQYF

v_gene: TRBV6-1
d_gene: -
j_gene: TRBJ1-5
abundance: -
CDR3nt: TGTGCCAGCAGCGCCTCCCCGGGTTCTAATCAGCCCCAGCATTTT
CDR3aa: CASSASPGSNQPQHF

v_gene: TRBV30
d_gene: -
j_gene: TRBJ1-5
abundance: -
CDR3nt: TGTGCCTGGAGTGTCCAGGGCTTTCAGCCCCAGCATTTT
CDR3aa: CAWSVQGFQPQHF

v_gene: TRBV19
d_gene: -
j_gene: TRBJ1-1
abundance: -
CDR3nt: TGTGCCAGTAGTACCACGGGGATCAACACTGGAGCTTTCTTT
CDR3aa: CASSTTGINTGAFF

v_gene: TRBV30
d_gene: -
j_gene: TRBJ1-5
abundance: -
CDR3nt: TGTGCCTGGAGTAGCAGGGGTGGTGGCAATCAGCCCCAGCATTTT
CDR3aa: CAWSSRGGGNQPQHF

v_gene: TRBV10-1
d_gene: TRBD1
j_gene: TRBJ1-2
abundance: -
CDR3nt: TGCGCCAGCAGCTACAGGGGGCTCGGCTATGGCTACACCTTC
CDR3aa: CASSYRGLGYGYTF

v_gene: TRBV10-1
d_gene: TRBD2
j_gene: TRBJ2-7
abundance: -
CDR3nt: TGCGCCAGCAGAGCCTGTACACTAGCGGGGGACTCCTACGAGCAGTACTTC
CDR3aa: CASRACTLAGDSYEQYF

v_gene: TRBV7-3
d_gene: -
j_gene: TRBJ2-3
abundance: -
CDR3nt: TGTGCCAGCAGCTTAGGGCAGGGAAGCACAGATACGCAGTATTTT
CDR3aa: CASSLGQGSTDTQYF

v_gene: TRBV6-5
d_gene: -
j_gene: TRBJ1-5
abundance: -
CDR3nt: TGTGCCAGCAGTTACGTGCAGGGGTCCAATCAGCCCCAGCATTTT
CDR3aa: CASSYVQGSNQPQHF

v_gene: TRBV27
d_gene: -
j_gene: TRBJ1-1
abundance: -
CDR3nt: TGTGCCAGCAGTTTAGGGGCCTCGAACACTGAAGCTTTCTTT
CDR3aa: CASSLGASNTEAFF

v_gene: TRBV5-4
d_gene: TRBD2
j_gene: TRBJ2-5
abundance: -
CDR3nt: TGTGCCAGCAGCTCGGGACTAGATGGAGAGACCCAGTACTTC
CDR3aa: CASSSGLDGETQYF

v_gene: TRBV2
d_gene: -
j_gene: TRBJ2-7
abundance: -
CDR3nt: TGTGCCAGCAGTGAAACCACACCGAACTCCTACGAGCAGTACTTC
CDR3aa: CASSETTPNSYEQYF

v_gene: TRBV6-1
d_gene: -
j_gene: TRBJ1-2
abundance: -
CDR3nt: TGTGCCAGCAGTGAAGGGGAGGGGTCGTATGGCTACACCTTC
CDR3aa: CASSEGEGSYGYTF

v_gene: TRBV4-2
d_gene: TRBD1
j_gene: TRBJ1-2
abundance: few
CDR3nt: TGTGCCAGCAGCCAAGATCTAGTTCGGGGGACAGGGGTGCCTAACTATGGCTACACCTTC
CDR3aa: CASSQDLVRGTGVPNYGYTF

v_gene: TRBV5-6
d_gene: -
j_gene: TRBJ2-7
abundance: -
CDR3nt: TGTGCCAGCAGCTCAGTCGACAGGACCGAGCAGTACTTC
CDR3aa: CASSSVDRTEQYF

v_gene: TRBV7-2
d_gene: -
j_gene: TRBJ1-5
abundance: once
CDR3nt: TGTGCCAGCAGCTCCCAGGCTGATAGCAATCAGCCCCAGCATTTT
CDR3aa: CASSSQADSNQPQHF

v_gene: TRBV6-5
d_gene: -
j_gene: TRBJ1-1
abundance: -
CDR3nt: TGTGCCAGCAGTGATTCGGGGTGGGACACTGAAGCTTTCTTT
CDR3aa: CASSDSGWDTEAFF

v_gene: TRBV28
d_gene: TRBD1
j_gene: TRBJ2-3
abundance: few
CDR3nt: TGTGCCAGCAGTTTCCTACAGGGGACAGATACGCAGTATTTT
CDR3aa: CASSFLQGTDTQYF